This TCR beta chain came from a study of blood T cell repertoires in COVID-19. Clones were sequenced by immunoSEQ multiplex PCR, and TCRdb holds only the in-frame ones, with some missing. This sample has about 240,000 clones; about nine tenths occur once, and the top ten carry 7.2%. The CDR3 has 15 amino acids. The germline gives CDR1 LNHDA, CDR2 SQIVND (reference sequence). Trimming cost V 5 bases and J 5 bases; bases outside gene matches: 7. Sequences were obtained from peripheral blood. The source of this sequence is a man aged 55 to 70 who had recovered from COVID-19. The chain links TRBV19 to TRBJ2-2; 8 positions match TRBD1. CDR3 protein: CASSPDRVGTGELFF. In DNA, the CDR3 is TGTGCCAGTAGTCCGGACAGGGTTGGGACCGGGGAGCTGTTTTTT.